The clone carrying this T cell receptor (beta chain) has only a few counts. Its antigen is currently unknown. The data stem from a study of cytomegalovirus exposure and HLA in healthy donors. Broader study findings: Cytomegalovirus association was listed for 164 TCR beta chains. Highest at DRB1 and lowest at HLA-C, TCR association rates differed among HLA loci in a later analysis.

The PCR made use of 60 Vbeta and 13 Jbeta primers. Original handling: Unique TCR beta chains totaled roughly 81 million in a later count, with roughly 10 million of them shared. Some clones are missing from TCRdb's copy, which holds only in-frame ones; the method was immunoSEQ multiplex PCR. Clonal size and the V and J genes are those of that table, whereas D and trimming came from the DNA. Altogether around 38,000 clones are present, 66% being singletons, with the ten largest covering less than 20%. V shed 4 bases and J shed 4 bases, with 11 bases lying between them. The CDR3 length is 14 residues. Germline loops: CDR1 LNHDA, CDR2 SQIVND (reference sequence).

The sequenced sample was PBMCs. This receptor was identified in a man aged 50-59 years in good health and CMV-seropositive. The chain carries TRBV19 and TRBJ2-1; D perhaps matches TRBD2 (6 bases). The CDR3 nucleotides are TGTGCCAGTAGTACCGGGACTGTTTACAATGAGCAGTTCTTC. Amino acids: CASSTGTVYNEQFF.